The next 28 T cell receptor beta chains were all read from a single sample in a study of cytomegalovirus exposure and HLA in healthy donors. In the PCR, 60 Vbeta and 13 Jbeta primers were used. Clones were sequenced by immunoSEQ multiplex PCR, and TCRdb holds only the in-frame ones, with some missing. The sample holds over 50,000 clones; approximately 80% are singletons and the top ten take over 1.5%. The sequenced material came from PBMCs. The receptor source for this set is a man aged 35 to 55 in good health and CMV-seronegative.

The chain recombines TRBV9 with TRBJ1-2, with 7 positions matching TRBD1. The V and J ends lost 4 bases and 11 bases, in that order; junction bases with no gene match: 14. This CDR3 comprises 14 residues. The germline CDR1 and CDR2 sequences are SGDLS and YYNGEE. Here the CDR3 DNA reads TGTGCCAGCAGCCCTCCGGGACAGCCACAGAGGTACACCTTC. As protein: CASSPPGQPQRYTF.

The chain combines TRBV19 with TRBJ1-1, with 8 bases fitting TRBD1. Germline V CDR1 and CDR2: LNHDA, SQIVND (reference sequence). This CDR3 region has 14 residues. Trimming cost V 3 bases and J 8 bases; bases outside gene matches: 8. Written as DNA, the CDR3 is TGTGCCAGTAGTATCACAGGGGGATCCCACGAAGCTTTCTTT. This encodes CASSITGGSHEAFF.

The gene calls are TRBV7-6 and TRBJ2-3; TRBD2 matches 7 bases. J gave up 0 bases and V 5 bases, and 8 bases lay outside the gene matches. Germline assignment: CDR1 SGHVS and CDR2 FNYEAQ. The CDR3 has 16 amino acids. The CDR3 loop reads CASSPLSGGSTDTQYF. CDR3 coding DNA: TGTGCCAGCAGCCCACTGTCCGGGGGGAGCACAGATACGCAGTATTTT.

The table lists this clone with a count of one. The chain uses TRBV28 and TRBJ1-6, with a tentative D call TRBD1 (6 bases). Looked up from germline, CDR1 is MDHEN and CDR2 is SYDVKM. The length of the CDR3 is 15 residues. Trimming left V 6 bases short and J 4 bases short, with 13 bases between. CDR3 protein: CASRTGQSYNSPLHF. The DNA for the CDR3 is TGTGCCAGCAGGACCGGACAGAGTTATAATTCACCCCTCCACTTT.

J is TRBJ1-4 and V is TRBV30, with D maybe TRBD1 (6 bases). This CDR3 contains 15 residues. Deletions cut 0 bases from V and 4 bases from J, with 12 bases between. Per the germline V gene, CDR1 is GTSNPN and CDR2 is SVGIG (reference sequence). CDR3 DNA sequence: TGTGCCTGGAGTGTTTGGACAGCCATTAATGAAAAACTGTTTTTT. Its translation is CAWSVWTAINEKLFF.

Only a few counts were recorded for this clone. This rearrangement joins TRBV6-6 to TRBJ2-5, with D possibly matching TRBD2 (5 bases). With 2 bases removed from V and 5 bases from J, the gap between germline ends came to 9 bases. Germline lookup yields CDR1 MNHNY and CDR2 SVGAGI (reference sequence). CDR3 length: 13 amino acids. Here the CDR3 DNA reads TGTGCCAGCAGTTACCAGAGGGTGGAGACCCAGTACTTC. Translation gives CASSYQRVETQYF.

The genes are TRBV6-1 and TRBJ2-2; no clear D. The V and J ends lost 6 bases and 0 bases respectively, with 8 bases between them. The CDR3 totals 14 residues. The germline V gene encodes CDR1 MNHNS and CDR2 SASEGT. CDR3 DNA sequence: TGTGCCAGCAGAACACAGACGAACACCGGGGAGCTGTTTTTT. Its protein is CASRTQTNTGELFF.

This chain connects TRBV5-1 to TRBJ2-5, with a possible D match to TRBD1 (5 bases). Deletions cut 3 bases from V and 1 base from J, with 13 bases between. CDR3 size: 15 residues. Germline V lookup: CDR1 SGHRS, CDR2 YFSETQ. This CDR3 reads CASSWGQGLQETQYF. The CDR3 DNA is TGCGCCAGCAGCTGGGGTCAGGGCCTCCAAGAGACCCAGTACTTC.

The chain couples TRBV19 to TRBJ2-1; 8 bases agree with TRBD2. In germline, CDR1 is LNHDA, CDR2 SQIVND (reference sequence). The junction had 9 bases not matched to a gene; V was cut back by 5 bases and J by 6 bases. This CDR3 has 15 residues. CDR3 in DNA: TGTGCCAGTAGTCAAAGCGGGGGTGGCGTCAATGAGCAGTTCTTC. Encoded protein: CASSQSGGGVNEQFF.

This clone appeared a few times. The rearrangement uses TRBV6-6 and TRBJ2-3; D remains unclear. V lost 0 bases and J lost 0, with 4 bases in between. Germline assignment: CDR1 MNHNY and CDR2 SVGAGI (reference sequence). CDR3 length: 14 residues. The CDR3 loop is CASSYSGSTDTQYF. CDR3 DNA sequence: TGTGCCAGCAGTTACTCGGGCAGCACAGATACGCAGTATTTT.

This clone was recorded only once. The chain employs TRBV5-1 and TRBJ1-6; a weak D match, TRBD1 (5 bases). CDR1 is SGHRS and CDR2 is YFSETQ in the germline V gene. The CDR3 covers 16 residues. Trimming removed 2 bases at V and 8 bases at J, with 17 bases between. CDR3 residues: CASSFGLWGDDSPLHF. DNA for the CDR3: TGCGCCAGCAGCTTTGGGCTCTGGGGGGATGATTCACCCCTCCACTTT.

The chain has TRBV6-6 and TRBJ1-5; no definite D call. The CDR3 runs 12 residues. The germline gives CDR1 MNHNY, CDR2 SVGAGI (reference sequence). V was shortened by 6 bases and J by 9 bases, with 12 bases between the two germline ends. In DNA form, the CDR3 reads TGTGCCAGCAGCGCACAGTTTGCGCCCCAGCATTTT. Protein product: CASSAQFAPQHF.

The rearrangement uses TRBV28 and TRBJ2-3; D may be TRBD1 (6 bases). Trimming cost V 1 base and J 3 bases, with 8 bases left between them. Germline CDR1 is MDHEN and CDR2 is SYDVKM. The CDR3 loop spans 14 amino acids. The chain's CDR3 is CASSLYRETDTQYF. CDR3 DNA: TGTGCCAGCAGTTTATACAGGGAGACAGATACGCAGTATTTT.

The V gene is TRBV5-1, the J gene TRBJ1-1, with 8 bases aligning to TRBD1. Per germline, CDR1 SGHRS and CDR2 YFSETQ. The CDR3 totals 13 residues. The V gene end was trimmed by 5 bases and the J gene end by 8 bases; junction bases not matched to a gene: 8. CDR3: CASSEDRGLEAFF. DNA for the CDR3: TGCGCCAGCAGTGAAGACAGGGGCTTGGAAGCTTTCTTT.

J is TRBJ1-3 and V is TRBV19; D is ambiguous. Germline V CDR1 and CDR2: LNHDA, SQIVND (reference sequence). The CDR3 runs to 12 residues. V lost 6 bases, J lost 8 bases, and 11 bases lay in between. The CDR3 DNA reads as TGTGCCAGTAGCCGATCCGGTTACACCATATATTTT. Its protein is CASSRSGYTIYF. Based on the CDR3 plus reference TRBV19 and TRBJ1-3, the full variable domain is DGGITQSPKYLFRKEGQNVTLSCEQNLNHDAMYWYRQDPGQGLRLIYYSQIVNDFQKGDIAEGYSVSREKKESFPLTVTSAQKNPTAFYLCASSRSGYTIYFGEGSWLTVV.

V is TRBV21-1 and J is TRBJ1-6. TRBV21-1 represents a pseudogene. The CDR3 contains 17 residues. The CDR3 nucleotides read TGTGCCAGCAGCACCGCTAGGAGGGGCGTCCCGATTTCACCCCTCCACTTT. It translates to CASSTARRGVPISPLHF.

The genes are TRBV11-2 and TRBJ1-1; 12 positions match TRBD1. The CDR3 spans 16 residues. The V gene's germline CDR1 is SGHAT and CDR2 FQNNGV. V lost 5 bases to trimming and J lost 6 bases; unmatched junction nucleotides: 10. Written as DNA, the CDR3 is TGTGCCAGCAGCGACACCGGGACAGGGGGCTCTGCTGAAGCTTTCTTT. It encodes CASSDTGTGGSAEAFF.

The CDR3 protein is CASSETGLANSPLHF. CDR3 nucleotide sequence: TGCGCCAGCAGCGAAACAGGGTTGGCGAATTCACCCCTCCACTTT. The rearrangement links TRBV5-1 to TRBJ1-6, with D perhaps TRBD1 (6 bases). Germline assignment: CDR1 SGHRS and CDR2 YFSETQ. Trimming stripped 4 bases from V and 7 bases from J, with 15 bases between. The CDR3 has 15 residues.

V gene TRBV7-2 combines with J gene TRBJ2-1; 12 bases are a match to TRBD2. Germline V gene sequence: CDR1 SGHTA, CDR2 FQGNSA. CDR3 length: 15 amino acids. J gave up 5 bases and V 6 bases, and 5 bases lay outside the gene matches. CDR3 DNA: TGTGCCAGCAGTTACCTAGCGGGGGGGAACAATGAGCAGTTCTTC. Protein: CASSYLAGGNNEQFF.

The rearrangement uses TRBV7-9 and TRBJ2-2, with D unclear. CDR1 SEHNR and CDR2 FQNEAQ come from the germline V gene (reference sequence). CDR3 length: 13 residues. The V end lost 5 bases, the J end lost 5 bases, and 9 bases lay between the germline ends. CDR3 amino acids: CASSLQKTGELFF. In DNA form, the CDR3 reads TGTGCCAGCAGCCTACAGAAGACCGGGGAGCTGTTTTTT.

The chain combines TRBV7-9 with TRBJ1-4, with 11 bases fitting TRBD1. Trimming cost V 5 bases and J 7 bases; bases outside gene matches: 3. The CDR3 totals 14 residues. Germline V CDR1 and CDR2: SEHNR, FQNEAQ (reference sequence). In nucleotides, the CDR3 is TGTGCCAGCAGCCAGGACAGGGGGCGTGAAAAACTGTTTTTT. This gives the protein CASSQDRGREKLFF.

The chain joins TRBV19 to TRBJ1-5; D may be TRBD1 (6 bases). The V end lost 11 bases, the J end lost 2 bases, and 16 bases lay between the germline ends. Per germline, CDR1 LNHDA and CDR2 SQIVND (reference sequence). The CDR3 has 14 amino acids. This chain's CDR3 is CAAAPQGGNQPQHF. In nucleotides, the CDR3 is TGTGCCGCAGCCCCACAGGGCGGCAATCAGCCCCAGCATTTT.

Regarding this clone: Relative to the germline gene, one junction end is altered; a read error may explain this. The V call is TRBV28, the J call TRBJ2-1, with D hard to call. In germline, CDR1 is MDHEN, CDR2 SYDVKM. The CDR3 extends over 14 amino acids. The CDR3 DNA sequence: TGTGCCGGCAGACCGTTGAGCTCCTACAATGAGCAGTTCTTC. Protein: CAGRPLSSYNEQFF.

The V call is TRBV11-3, the J call TRBJ2-3; 9 bases agree with TRBD2. J was trimmed by 1 base and V by 7 bases; bases with no gene match: 3. Germline loops: CDR1 SGHNT, CDR2 YENEEA. The CDR3 runs 14 residues. This chain's CDR3 is CASTASGGTDTQYF. The CDR3 DNA reads as TGTGCCAGCACCGCTAGCGGGGGCACAGATACGCAGTATTTT.

This rearrangement joins TRBV29-1 to TRBJ2-3; D gene uncertain. This CDR3 region has 8 residues. Germline V gene data show CDR1 as SQVTM and CDR2 as ANQGSEA. The CDR3 here is CSLDTQYF. The CDR3 region has the DNA TGCAGTCTCGATACGCAGTATTTT.

The genes are TRBV9 and TRBJ1-4; TRBD1 is a possible D gene (5 bases). Germline V gives CDR1 SGDLS, CDR2 YYNGEE. The CDR3 is 16 residues long. V was trimmed by 3 bases and J by 0 bases, leaving 12 bases between them. CDR3 DNA: TGTGCCAGCAGCGCGCTGGGGGGAACAACTAATGAAAAACTGTTTTTT. Its protein product is CASSALGGTTNEKLFF. The variable domain in full, with the rest retrieved from reference TRBV9 and TRBJ1-4, is DSGVTQTPKHLITATGQRVTLRCSPRSGDLSVYWYQQSLDQGLQFLIQYYNGEERAKGNILERFSAQQFPDLHSELNLSSLELGDSALYFCASSALGGTTNEKLFFGSGTQLSVL.

This clone turned up a few times. The rearrangement links TRBV11-2 to TRBJ2-5; D perhaps matches TRBD1 (5 bases). The J call may be mistaken, given a closer DNA end match to TRBJ2-7. There are 15 residues in the CDR3. CDR1 SGHAT and CDR2 FQNNGV come from the germline V gene. The CDR3, as DNA: TGTGCCAGCAGCTTAGTCGGCGACAGTCCCTACGAGCAGTACTTC. Amino acids: CASSLVGDSPYEQYF.

This chain joins TRBV23-1 and TRBJ1-5; 9 bases line up with TRBD1. TRBV23-1 belongs to the ORF category, with a function that is uncertain. The V gene end was trimmed by 3 bases and the J gene end by 6 bases; junction bases not matched to a gene: 24. The CDR3 is made up of 21 amino acids. The CDR3: CASSHSPLLTGDRVWGQPQHF. The CDR3 nucleotides read TGCGCCAGCAGTCACTCTCCTTTGCTCACTGGGGACAGGGTATGGGGTCAGCCCCAGCATTTT.